This T cell receptor (beta chain) was obtained from a study of blood T cell repertoires in COVID-19 (TCRdb year 2020). About the investigation overall: Collaborator samples came from the United States, Italy and Spain and covered acute and convalescent phases of COVID-19. The material from the prospective study consisted of cDNA or gDNA derived from T cells, B-cell-depleted T cells, or PBMCs. Where HLA class I and class II types were available, the types were taken from metadata supplied by the sample provider, not from assay-based typing. The repertoires were released in a freely available public database intended as a resource for research on the immune response to SARS-CoV-2. Subjects who had been exposed to COVID-19, were actively infected with it, or had recovered from it provided the deeply sampled blood TCRbeta repertoires that made up the dataset. The samples were drawn from two sources: the first 160 participants of the ongoing ImmuneRACE study, and about 1,300 subjects contributed by 6 global collaborators. The sample metadata nearly always contained a de-identified subject ID, COVID-19 status, age in years and sex. The full study reports these points: Clinical and demographic metadata were provided uncurated, with the amount varying by source and participant.

The collaborating institutions used their own protocols to collect whole blood in K2EDTA tubes. Collaborator samples were shipped for TCRbeta analysis as frozen whole blood, isolated PBMCs, or DNA extracted from either sample type. This clone was found once. The antigen it recognizes is unknown. Per-base qualities were not stored, and no clone one base away is much larger. The immunoSEQ Assay, a bias-controlled multiplex PCR, was used to amplify TCRbeta CDR3 regions from genomic DNA. On the authors' methods: The number of nucleated cells in each sample was estimated by amplification of reference gene primers within the assay. Sequence reads were collapsed and filtered to measure the absolute abundance of every unique TCRbeta CDR3 rearrangement. For each sample, productive Simpson clonality was calculated as the square root of Simpson's diversity index over productive rearrangements. Held by TCRdb, this immuneACCESS table contains in-frame sequences only and omits some clones. Under half of the omission traces to an unresolved V gene where checked; the cause of the rest is unknown. The D gene and trimming were derived from the DNA, and the V and J assignments and clone size from that table. For this sample there are some 100,000 clones; more than 75% appear just once. The ten largest clones represent approximately 10% of the sample.

The origin of this receptor is a man aged 45-65 years with acute or convalescent COVID-19. The sequencing input was peripheral blood.

The nucleotides are TGCGCCAGCAGCTTGGGAGGGAACGGGCAGGCTGAAGCTTTCTTT. Translation gives CASSLGGNGQAEAFF. Recombination linked TRBV5-1 to TRBJ1-1, with the D gene too uncertain to name. The germline V gene gives CDR1 as SGHRS and CDR2 as YFSETQ. Including the terminal cysteine and phenylalanine, the CDR3 comprises 15 residues. The retained sequence is limited to the CDR3, 45 bases, with the frame set at the first base. V is reduced by 0 bases and J by 6 bases, leaving a spacing of 15 bases between them.